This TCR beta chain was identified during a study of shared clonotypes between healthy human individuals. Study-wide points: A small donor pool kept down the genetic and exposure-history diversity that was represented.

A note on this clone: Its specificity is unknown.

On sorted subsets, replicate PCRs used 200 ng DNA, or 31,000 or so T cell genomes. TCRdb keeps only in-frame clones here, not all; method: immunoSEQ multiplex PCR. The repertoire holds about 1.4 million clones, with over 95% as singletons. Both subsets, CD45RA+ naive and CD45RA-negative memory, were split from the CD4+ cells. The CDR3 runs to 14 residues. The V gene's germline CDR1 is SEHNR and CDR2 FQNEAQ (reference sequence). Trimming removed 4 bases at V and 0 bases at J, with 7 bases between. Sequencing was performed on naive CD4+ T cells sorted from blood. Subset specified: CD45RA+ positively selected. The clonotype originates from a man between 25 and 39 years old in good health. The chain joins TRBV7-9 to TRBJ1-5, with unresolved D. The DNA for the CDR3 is TGTGCCAGCAGCTATGATTATAGCAATCAGCCCCAGCATTTT. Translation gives CASSYDYSNQPQHF.